The rows below give T cell receptor beta chains drawn from one sample of a study of beta chain features in type 1 diabetes. Some clones are missing from TCRdb's copy, which holds only in-frame ones; the method was immunoSEQ multiplex PCR. The table lists 310,000 or so clones, around 9% of them singletons. Sequenced input: central memory CD4+ T cells from blood. These receptors originate from a young man with type 1 diabetes. Both conserved end residues are part of each CDR3. The order of the fields is D gene, V gene, J gene, clone size, CDR3 length, CDR3 DNA, CDR3 protein. A D gene is named only where the DNA matches it firmly. Part of the rows lack a size; the others show once, few, many or a class for expanded clones.

.	TRBV5-1	TRBJ2-2	few	14	TGCGCCAGCAGCAGGGGACCTAACACCGGGGAGCTGTTTTTT	CASSRGPNTGELFF
.	TRBV9	TRBJ2-1	few	15	TGTGCCAGCAGCGTAGATCCGAGCTCCTACAATGAGCAGTTCTTC	CASSVDPSSYNEQFF
TRBD1	TRBV2	TRBJ1-5	few	16	TGTGCCAGTAAAGGGACAGGGATGGGCTTTAGTGAGCCCCAGCATTTT	CASKGTGMGFSEPQHF
.	TRBV5-1	TRBJ2-5	few	15	TGCGCCAGCAGCTTGGTTGGGACCCCGGTGGAGACCCAGTACTTC	CASSLVGTPVETQYF
.	TRBV2	TRBJ1-6	many	14	TGTGCCAGCAGGGGATCCGGAGGCAATTCACCCCTCCACTTT	CASRGSGGNSPLHF
.	TRBV20-1	TRBJ2-5	few	11	TGCAGTGCCTCGGTTTCAGAGACCCAGTACTTC	CSASVSETQYF
TRBD1	TRBV11-2	TRBJ2-7	few	17	TGTGCCAGCAGCCCTCGGACAGGGCGGCAGGTAACCTACGAGCAGTACTTC	CASSPRTGRQVTYEQYF
TRBD1	TRBV7-2	TRBJ2-6	.	16	TGTGCCAGCAGCAAGGACAGGGCGTCCGGGGCCAACGTCCTGACTTTC	CASSKDRASGANVLTF
TRBD1	TRBV10-3	TRBJ2-7	few	13	TGTGCCATCAAAGGGACAGGGGTCAACGAGCAGTACTTC	CAIKGTGVNEQYF
TRBD1	TRBV28	TRBJ1-2	few	14	TGTGCCAGCAGGTTTCTCGACAGGGGCGATGGCTACACCTTC	CASRFLDRGDGYTF
.	TRBV6-5	TRBJ1-3	few	15	TGTGCCAGCAGTTACGACTACGGCTCTGGAAACACCATATATTTT	CASSYDYGSGNTIYF
.	TRBV29-1	TRBJ1-2	few	12	TGCAGCGTTGAGACGGCCACCTATGGCTACACCTTC	CSVETATYGYTF
TRBD2	TRBV6-1	TRBJ2-3	few	14	TGTGCCAGCTCTCGCGGACTAGCGGTCGGTACGCAGTATTTT	CASSRGLAVGTQYF
.	TRBV25-1	TRBJ2-5	few	13	TGTGCCAGCAGCCTCCTCAGACAAGAGACCCAGTACTTC	CASSLLRQETQYF
TRBD1	TRBV4-1	TRBJ2-6	.	18	TGCGCCAGCAGCCGGGAGGGACAGGGGATCTCTGGGGCCAACGTCCTGACTTTC	CASSREGQGISGANVLTF
.	TRBV9	TRBJ1-2	.	13	TGTGCCAGCAGCGTAGATTCCTTGCCTGGCTACACCTTC	CASSVDSLPGYTF
.	TRBV18	TRBJ2-5	few	13	TGTGCCAGCTCACCAAACAGGGAAGAGACCCAGTACTTC	CASSPNREETQYF
.	TRBV6-5	TRBJ2-5	few	12	TGTGCCACCAACGGAGTGGGGGAGACCCAGTACTTC	CATNGVGETQYF
.	TRBV21-1	TRBJ2-7	.	13	TGTGCCAGCTCGGGACTAGCGGGACAAGAGCAGTACTTC	CASSGLAGQEQYF
.	TRBV28	TRBJ2-1	few	11	TGTGCCAGCAGACAGAACAATGAGCAGTTCTTC	CASRQNNEQFF
TRBD1	TRBV5-5	TRBJ2-7	many	14	TGTGCCAGCAGGTTAGACCGGGACAGCTACGAGCAGTACTTC	CASRLDRDSYEQYF
.	TRBV7-2	TRBJ2-5	few	13	TGTGCCAGCAGCTTAGCGCCGGAAGAGACCCAGTACTTC	CASSLAPEETQYF
TRBD2	TRBV28	TRBJ2-3	.	16	TGTGCCAGCAGCCAGCTAGCGGGGGGCGCAACAGATACGCAGTATTTT	CASSQLAGGATDTQYF
.	TRBV10-3	TRBJ1-1	.	15	TGTGCCATCAGTGAGAGACAGGTACAGAACACTGAAGCTTTCTTT	CAISERQVQNTEAFF
.	TRBV7-2	TRBJ1-1	.	14	TGTGCCAGCAGCCATGGGACGGTGAACACTGAAGCTTTCTTT	CASSHGTVNTEAFF
TRBD2	TRBV4-1	TRBJ2-5	.	15	TGCGCCAGCAGCTATCTCCAGCGGGGAGAAGAGACCCAGTACTTC	CASSYLQRGEETQYF
.	TRBV4-3	TRBJ2-5	few	14	TGCGCCAGCGCAAGAACTATGTACCAAGAGACCCAGTACTTC	CASARTMYQETQYF
.	TRBV29-1	TRBJ1-3	few	14	TGCAGCGCGGACGTCGGGGGCTTTGGAAACACCATATATTTT	CSADVGGFGNTIYF
.	TRBV11-2	TRBJ2-7	.	15	TGTGCCAGCAGCCTAGGGATAGACAGCTCCTACGAGCAGTACTTC	CASSLGIDSSYEQYF
.	TRBV30	TRBJ2-5	.	13	TGTGCGATGGACCGGGGGCCAGGGGAGACCCAGTACTTC	CAMDRGPGETQYF
.	TRBV15	TRBJ1-2	few	13	TGTGCCACCAGCAGAGGAAGCCGCTATGGCTACACCTTC	CATSRGSRYGYTF
.	TRBV7-2	TRBJ2-3	few	14	TGTGCCAGCAGCTGGGGGGCAGTGACAGATACGCAGTATTTT	CASSWGAVTDTQYF
.	TRBV18	TRBJ1-6	.	15	TGTGCCAGCTCACCGGCAAGCTCCTATAATTCACCCCTCCACTTT	CASSPASSYNSPLHF
.	TRBV14	TRBJ2-1	many	13	TGTGCCAGCAGCCAAGATCTACAGAATGAGCAGTTCTTC	CASSQDLQNEQFF
.	TRBV5-1	TRBJ1-2	.	13	TGCGCCAGCAGCTTGAACCAGAACTATGGCTACACCTTC	CASSLNQNYGYTF
.	TRBV5-6	TRBJ2-7	few	15	TGTGCCAGCAGCTTGTTCGGGACGGATTCCTACGAGCAGTACTTC	CASSLFGTDSYEQYF
.	TRBV4-3	TRBJ1-2	.	15	TGCGCCAGCAGCCAAGGGTTCGGGGGCGGCTATGGCTACACCTTC	CASSQGFGGGYGYTF
.	TRBV9	TRBJ1-4	.	15	TGTGCCAGCAGCGTAGCTCTTACAACTAATGAAAAACTGTTTTTT	CASSVALTTNEKLFF
.	TRBV4-1	TRBJ1-4	few	15	TGCGCCAGCAGCCAAGATTCGGGGTTTAATGAAAAACTGTTTTTT	CASSQDSGFNEKLFF
.	TRBV7-9	TRBJ1-6	.	16	TGTGCCAGCAGCAAATATGGGACACTGATAGAGTCACCCCTCCACTTT	CASSKYGTLIESPLHF
.	TRBV5-1	TRBJ1-1	.	14	TGCGCCAGCAGCTTGGGCCCAACGAACACTGAAGCTTTCTTT	CASSLGPTNTEAFF
.	TRBV4-1	TRBJ2-3	many	15	TGCGCCAGCAGCCAAGATGGGCTAGCCACAGATACGCAGTATTTT	CASSQDGLATDTQYF
.	TRBV5-6	TRBJ1-3	few	14	TGTGCCAGCAGCTTGACCAGCACTGGAAACACCATATATTTT	CASSLTSTGNTIYF
.	TRBV9	TRBJ1-2	.	16	TGTGCCAGCAGCCCGCGGGATGTAGGCCCTCTTAGGGGCTACACCTTC	CASSPRDVGPLRGYTF
.	TRBV7-2	TRBJ2-5	many	12	TGTGCCAGCAGCCTCGACGGCGAGACCCAGTACTTC	CASSLDGETQYF
TRBD1	TRBV29-1	TRBJ1-1	.	12	TGCAGCGCCGGACAGGGTGACACTGAAGCTTTCTTT	CSAGQGDTEAFF
.	TRBV11-2	TRBJ1-6	.	13	TGTGCCAGCAGCTTAGATGGCCCCCTCACCCTCCACTTT	CASSLDGPLTLHF